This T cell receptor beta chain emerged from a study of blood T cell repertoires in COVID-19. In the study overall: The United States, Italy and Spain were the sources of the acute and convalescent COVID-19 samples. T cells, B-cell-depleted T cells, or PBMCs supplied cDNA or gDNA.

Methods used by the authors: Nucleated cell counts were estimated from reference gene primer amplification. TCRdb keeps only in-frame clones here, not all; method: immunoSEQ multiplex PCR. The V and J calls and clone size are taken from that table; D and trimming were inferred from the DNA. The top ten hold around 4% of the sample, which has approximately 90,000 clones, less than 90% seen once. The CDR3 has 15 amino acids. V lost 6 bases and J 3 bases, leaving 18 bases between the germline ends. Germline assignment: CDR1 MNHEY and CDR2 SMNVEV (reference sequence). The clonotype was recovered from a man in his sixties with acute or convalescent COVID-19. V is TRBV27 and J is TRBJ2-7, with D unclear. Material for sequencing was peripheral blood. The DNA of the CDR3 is TGTGCCAGCAGGCCCATGACAAGGCGTCTCTACGAGCAGTACTTC. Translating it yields CASRPMTRRLYEQYF.